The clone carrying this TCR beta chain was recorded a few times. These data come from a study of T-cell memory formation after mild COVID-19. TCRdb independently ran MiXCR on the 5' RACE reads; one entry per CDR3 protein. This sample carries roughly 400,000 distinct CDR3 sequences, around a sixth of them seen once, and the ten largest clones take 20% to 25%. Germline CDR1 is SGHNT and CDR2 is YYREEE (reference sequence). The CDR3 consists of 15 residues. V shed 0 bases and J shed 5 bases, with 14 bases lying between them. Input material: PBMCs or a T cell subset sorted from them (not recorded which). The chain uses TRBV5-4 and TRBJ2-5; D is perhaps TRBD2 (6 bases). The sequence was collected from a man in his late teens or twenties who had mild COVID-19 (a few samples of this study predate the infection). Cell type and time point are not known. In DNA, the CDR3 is TGTGCCAGCAGCTTGGCAAGTGGGGGGTCGGAGACCCAGTACTTC. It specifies CASSLASGGSETQYF.